This note documents a single T cell receptor beta chain sequence. Its antigen is unknown. Base qualities are not recorded, but no much larger clone differs from it by a single base. TCRbeta CDR3 regions were amplified from genomic DNA by means of the immunoSEQ Assay, a bias-controlled multiplex PCR. The study's processing was this. Nucleated cell counts per sample were estimated from amplification of reference gene primers within the assay. To quantify the absolute abundance of each unique TCRbeta CDR3 rearrangement, sequence reads were collapsed and filtered. For each sample, productive Simpson clonality was calculated as the square root of Simpson's diversity index across productive rearrangements. Held by TCRdb, this immuneACCESS table contains in-frame sequences only and omits some clones. Under half of the omission traces to an unresolved V gene where checked; the cause of the rest is unknown. The V and J calls and clone size come from that table; D and trimming were worked out from the DNA. This sample gives 81,000 or so clones in total; around 85% of them show up just once. 12% of the sample lies in the top ten.

The data stem from a study of blood T cell repertoires in COVID-19 (dated by TCRdb to 2018 to 2020). Regarding the research as a whole: Samples covering the acute and convalescent phases of COVID-19 were provided by collaborators in the United States, Italy and Spain. The material from the prospective study consisted of cDNA or gDNA derived from T cells, B-cell-depleted T cells, or PBMCs. Deeply sampled blood TCRbeta repertoires from subjects exposed to, actively infected with, or recovered from COVID-19 were included in the dataset. The repertoires were made available in a free public database intended to serve as a resource for research on the immune response to SARS-CoV-2. The samples were drawn from the first 160 participants of the ongoing ImmuneRACE study and from 1,254 subjects provided by 6 global collaborators. A de-identified subject ID, COVID-19 status, age in years and sex were almost always included in the sample metadata. HLA class I and class II types, where available, came from metadata supplied by the sample provider rather than from assay-based typing. Here is what the overall study found, with its caveats: Clinical and demographic metadata were provided uncurated, with the amount varying by source and participant.

Trimming takes 0 bases from V and 2 bases from J, and the germline ends sit 10 bases apart. The CDR3 goes from the cysteine to the phenylalanine over 15 residues. The CDR3 DNA has 45 bases and is translated from base 1. The germline V gene supplies CDR1 MNHEY and CDR2 SVGAGI. Collaborating institutions collected whole blood in K2EDTA tubes following their own protocols. For TCRbeta analysis, collaborators shipped samples in one of three forms: frozen whole blood, isolated PBMCs, or DNA extracted from either of those sample types. The clonotype originates from a woman in her 70s with active or convalescent COVID-19. The receptor chain draws on TRBV6-5 and TRBJ1-1; the D gene remains uncertain. The sample was peripheral blood. The DNA sequence reads TGTGCCAGCAGTTACTCGTTTACGGGAAACACTGAAGCTTTCTTT. It codes for CASSYSFTGNTEAFF.